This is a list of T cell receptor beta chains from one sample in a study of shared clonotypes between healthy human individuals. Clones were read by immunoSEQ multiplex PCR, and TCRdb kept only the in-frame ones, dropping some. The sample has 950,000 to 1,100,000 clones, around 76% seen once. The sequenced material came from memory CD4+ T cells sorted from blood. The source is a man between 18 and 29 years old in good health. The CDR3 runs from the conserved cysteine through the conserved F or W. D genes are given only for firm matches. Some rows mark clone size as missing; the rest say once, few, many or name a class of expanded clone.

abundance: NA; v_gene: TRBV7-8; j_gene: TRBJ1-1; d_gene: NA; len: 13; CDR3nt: TGTGCCAGCAGCTTAGGAGGGGGCACTGAAGCTTTCTTT; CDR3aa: CASSLGGGTEAFF
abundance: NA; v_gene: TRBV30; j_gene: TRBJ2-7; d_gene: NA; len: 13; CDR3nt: TGTGCTTTGTCAGCCGGCCTCCGGGGCGAGCAGTACTTC; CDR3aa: CALSAGLRGEQYF
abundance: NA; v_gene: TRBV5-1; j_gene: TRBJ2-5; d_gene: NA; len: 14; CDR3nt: TGCGCCAGCAGCCGGGGAGACAGCCAAGAGACCCAGTACTTC; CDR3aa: CASSRGDSQETQYF
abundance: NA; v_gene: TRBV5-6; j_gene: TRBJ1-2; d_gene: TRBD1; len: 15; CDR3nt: TGTGCCAGCAGCTTTTTAGACAGGGATTTCTATGGCTACACCTTC; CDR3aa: CASSFLDRDFYGYTF
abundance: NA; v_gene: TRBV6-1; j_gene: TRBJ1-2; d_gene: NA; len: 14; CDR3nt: TGTGCCAGCACTCTGGACGGAGCTAACTATGGCTACACCTTC; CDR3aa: CASTLDGANYGYTF
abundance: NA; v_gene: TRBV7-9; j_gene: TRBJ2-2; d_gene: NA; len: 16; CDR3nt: TGTGCCAGCAGCTATCCGACGGGCCAGAACACCGGGGAGCTGTTTTTT; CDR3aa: CASSYPTGQNTGELFF
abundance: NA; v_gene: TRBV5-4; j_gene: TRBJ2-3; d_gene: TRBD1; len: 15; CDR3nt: TGTGCCAGCAGCTATTCAGGACAGGTCACAGATACGCAGTATTTT; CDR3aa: CASSYSGQVTDTQYF
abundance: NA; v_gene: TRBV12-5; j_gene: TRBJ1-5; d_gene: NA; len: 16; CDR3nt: TGTGCTAGGGACACAACGGGACTCTTCAGCAATCAGCCCCAGCATTTT; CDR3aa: CARDTTGLFSNQPQHF
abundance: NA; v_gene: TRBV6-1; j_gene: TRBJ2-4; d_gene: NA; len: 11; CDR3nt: TGTGCCAGCATTCGTTGGCCTATTCAGTACTTC; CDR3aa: CASIRWPIQYF
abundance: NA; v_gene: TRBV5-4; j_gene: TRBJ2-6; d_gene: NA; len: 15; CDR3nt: TGTGCCAGCAGCCTGAATAACCCTGGGGCCAACGTCCTGACTTTC; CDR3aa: CASSLNNPGANVLTF
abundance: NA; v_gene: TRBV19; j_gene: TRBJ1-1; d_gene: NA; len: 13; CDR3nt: TGTGCCAGTAGCCCGGGACGAAGGACTGAAGCTTTCTTT; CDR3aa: CASSPGRRTEAFF
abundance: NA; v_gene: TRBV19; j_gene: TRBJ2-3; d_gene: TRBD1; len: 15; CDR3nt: TGTGCCAGTAGTCGGACAGGGGTCATCGCAGATACGCAGTATTTT; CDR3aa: CASSRTGVIADTQYF
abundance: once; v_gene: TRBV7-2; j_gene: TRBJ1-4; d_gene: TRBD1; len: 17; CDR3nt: TGTGCCAGCAGCTTAAGGAGGGGACAGGGCCTTTCCGAAAAACTGTTTTTT; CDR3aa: CASSLRRGQGLSEKLFF
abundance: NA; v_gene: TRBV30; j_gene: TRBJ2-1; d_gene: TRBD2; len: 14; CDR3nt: TGTGCCTTCGATAGTACTAGCGGGGTTAATGAGCAGTTCTTC; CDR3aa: CAFDSTSGVNEQFF
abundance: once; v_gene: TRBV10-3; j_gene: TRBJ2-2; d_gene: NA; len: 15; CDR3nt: TGTGCCACCAATTTAGGGGCAGAGAACACCGGGGAGCTGTTTTTT; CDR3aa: CATNLGAENTGELFF
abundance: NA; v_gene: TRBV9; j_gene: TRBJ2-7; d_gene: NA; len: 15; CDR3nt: TGTGCCAGCAGCGTAGGTCCGGACACCACCTACGAGCAGTACTTC; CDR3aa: CASSVGPDTTYEQYF
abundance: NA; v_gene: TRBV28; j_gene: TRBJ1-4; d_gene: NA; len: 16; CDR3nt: TGTGCCAGCAGTTTACAGGGGAATGTTGTTGAAGAAAAACTGTTTTTT; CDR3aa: CASSLQGNVVEEKLFF
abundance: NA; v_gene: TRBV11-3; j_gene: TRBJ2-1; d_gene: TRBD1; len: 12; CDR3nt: TGTGCCAGCAGTCTAGACAGGGACGAGCAGTTCTTC; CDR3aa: CASSLDRDEQFF
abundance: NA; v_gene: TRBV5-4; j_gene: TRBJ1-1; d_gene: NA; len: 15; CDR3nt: TGTGCCAGCAGCTTGGAGATAGGGGCCGGCACTGAAGCTTTCTTT; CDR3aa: CASSLEIGAGTEAFF
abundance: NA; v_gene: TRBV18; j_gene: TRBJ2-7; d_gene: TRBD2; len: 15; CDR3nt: TGTGCCAGCTCGAAGGAGGCTAGCGGGTCCTACGAGCAGTACTTC; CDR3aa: CASSKEASGSYEQYF
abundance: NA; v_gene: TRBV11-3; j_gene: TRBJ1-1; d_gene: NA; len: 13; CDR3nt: TGTGCCAGCAGTTCCGACAGGAGCACTGAAGCTTTCTTT; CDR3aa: CASSSDRSTEAFF
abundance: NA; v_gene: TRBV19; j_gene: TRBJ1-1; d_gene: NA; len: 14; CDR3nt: TGTGCCAGTAGTATAGTAAGGGGGAACACTGAAGCTTTCTTT; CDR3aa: CASSIVRGNTEAFF
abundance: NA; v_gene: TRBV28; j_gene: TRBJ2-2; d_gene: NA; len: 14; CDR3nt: TGTGCCAGCAGTAGCACAGGGAACACCGGGGAGCTGTTTTTT; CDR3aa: CASSSTGNTGELFF
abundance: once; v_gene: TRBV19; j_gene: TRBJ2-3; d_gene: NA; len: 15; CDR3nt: TGTGCCAGTACCTCCCCAGGGCTGCGTTCGGATACGCAGTATTTT; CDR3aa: CASTSPGLRSDTQYF
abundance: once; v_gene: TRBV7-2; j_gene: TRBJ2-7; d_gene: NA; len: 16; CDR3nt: TGTGCCAGCAGCTTAGGGGGGGGCTTTAGCTCCTACGAGCAGTACTTC; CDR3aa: CASSLGGGFSSYEQYF
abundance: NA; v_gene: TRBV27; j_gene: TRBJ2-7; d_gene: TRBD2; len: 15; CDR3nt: TGTGCCAGCAGCTTAACTAGCGGGGGCTCCTACGAGCAGTACTTC; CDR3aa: CASSLTSGGSYEQYF
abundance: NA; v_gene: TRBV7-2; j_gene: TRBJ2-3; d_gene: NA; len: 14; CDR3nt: TGTGCCAGCAGCTCCGGTTTAACCGGGGATACGCAGTATTTT; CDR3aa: CASSSGLTGDTQYF
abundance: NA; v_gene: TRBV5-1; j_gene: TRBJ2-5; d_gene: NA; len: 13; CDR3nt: TGCGCCAGCAGCTCAGGACCCCTCGAGACCCAGTACTTC; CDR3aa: CASSSGPLETQYF